The 8 T cell receptor beta chains below were found in one sample sequenced in a study of blood T cell repertoires in COVID-19. Produced via immunoSEQ multiplex PCR; TCRdb's table is partial and in-frame only. Of about 42,000 clones in the sample, around 91% were seen once. Sequencing was done on a sample of peripheral blood. Receptor source: a man aged 50-60 years with active COVID-19.

In its sample, this clone is medium-sized (0.01 to 0.1%). The V gene is TRBV5-1, the J gene TRBJ2-7, with 8 bases matching TRBD2. Germline CDR1 and CDR2: SGHRS and YFSETQ. CDR3 length equals 14 residues. After removal of 5 bases from V and 4 bases from J, the junction contained 8 bases not matched to a gene. CDR3 protein: CASRPPSGSYEQYF. DNA of the CDR3: TGCGCCAGCAGGCCGCCAAGCGGGAGTTACGAGCAGTACTTC.

The genes are TRBV3-1 (or the pseudogene TRBV3-2) and TRBJ1-1, with D maybe TRBD1 (5 bases). The CDR3 contains 14 residues. Trimming pared 0 bases from V and 2 bases from J, leaving 7 bases between. Germline V lookup: CDR1 LGHDT, CDR2 YNNKEL (reference sequence). CDR3 sequence reads: CASSQEWGNTEAFF. Written as DNA, the CDR3 is TGTGCCAGCAGCCAAGAATGGGGCAACACTGAAGCTTTCTTT.

V gene TRBV6-1 combines with J gene TRBJ1-5, with D maybe TRBD1 (6 bases). Between the trimmed V and J ends, which lost 4 bases and 4 bases, there was a span of 17 bases. The CDR3 contains 16 residues. Germline CDR1 reads MNHNS; CDR2 reads SASEGT. CDR3 loop: CASSGHRALDNQPQHF. CDR3 bases: TGTGCCAGCAGTGGCCACAGGGCCCTAGATAATCAGCCCCAGCATTTT.

The rearrangement links TRBV28 to TRBJ1-2; D gene ambiguous. Deletions cut 3 bases from V and 10 bases from J, with 12 bases between. The CDR3 has 12 amino acids. In germline, CDR1 is MDHEN, CDR2 SYDVKM. This CDR3 is CASSFGFQSYTF. Here the CDR3 DNA reads TGTGCCAGCAGTTTTGGTTTTCAGTCCTACACCTTC.

V gene TRBV4-1 combines with J gene TRBJ2-1, with 9 bases fitting TRBD2. This CDR3 has 14 residues. CDR1 and CDR2 (germline): MGHRA, YSYEKL. V shed 4 bases, J shed 10 bases, and the junction held 8 bases outside the gene matches. Written as DNA, the CDR3 is TGCGCCAGCAGCCCCGGTGTAGCGGGAGAGGAGCAGTTCTTC. It codes for CASSPGVAGEEQFF.

The CDR3 loop reads CASSSLQGYGGYTF. DNA for the CDR3: TGTGCCAGCAGTTCCTTACAGGGTTATGGGGGCTACACCTTC. V gene TRBV28 combines with J gene TRBJ1-2, with D perhaps matching TRBD1 (6 bases). Trimming stripped 4 bases from V and 8 bases from J, with 17 bases between. CDR3 length: 14 residues. Per the germline V gene, CDR1 is MDHEN and CDR2 is SYDVKM.

About this clone: At one boundary the junction diverges from the germline segment, which might be a read error. The V gene is TRBV6-1, the J gene TRBJ2-7; no clear D gene. Germline V gene lookup returns CDR1 MNHNS and CDR2 SASEGT. The CDR3 loop spans 14 amino acids. The CDR3 nucleotides are TGTGCCAGCAGGGAAGCCTACAGCTCCTACGAGCAGTACTTC. Translated, it gives CASREAYSSYEQYF.

This clone has only one observation. The chain employs TRBV19 and TRBJ1-1, with TRBD1 identical over 7 bases. V was clipped by 5 bases and J by 2 bases; unmatched bases: 5. Looked up from germline, CDR1 is LNHDA and CDR2 is SQIVND (reference sequence). This CDR3 is 14 amino acids long. The CDR3 nucleotides are TGTGCCAGTAGTGCCCGACAGGGAAACACTGAAGCTTTCTTT. Translating it yields CASSARQGNTEAFF.